This T cell receptor beta chain was sequenced during a study of spatial heterogeneity in lung cancer. Time point given: sample taken at primary tumor resection. Unsorted tumor, nontumor lung tissue or cryopreserved PBMC supplied the whole RNA. The donors, 70 or so patients with untreated early-stage non-small cell lung cancer, provided the samples. Looked up from germline, CDR1 is LGHDT and CDR2 is YNNKEL (reference sequence). This CDR3 comprises 14 residues. V lost 2 bases and J 7 bases, leaving 11 bases between the germline ends. TCRdb itself ran the 5' RACE reads through MiXCR, one entry per CDR3 protein. The sample holds approximately 11,000 distinct CDR3 sequences; around 22% are singletons and the top ten take about 35%. By sample fraction, this clonotype is medium-sized (0.01 to 0.1%).

Sequencing was performed on PBMCs, taken at surgery. The sequence was collected from a female donor with early-stage non-small cell lung cancer. V and J are TRBV3-1 and TRBJ2-2; D is possibly TRBD2 (5 bases). The CDR3 region has the DNA TGTGCCAGCAGCCAAATGGCTAGCCACGGGGAGCTGTTTTTT. Encoded protein: CASSQMASHGELFF.